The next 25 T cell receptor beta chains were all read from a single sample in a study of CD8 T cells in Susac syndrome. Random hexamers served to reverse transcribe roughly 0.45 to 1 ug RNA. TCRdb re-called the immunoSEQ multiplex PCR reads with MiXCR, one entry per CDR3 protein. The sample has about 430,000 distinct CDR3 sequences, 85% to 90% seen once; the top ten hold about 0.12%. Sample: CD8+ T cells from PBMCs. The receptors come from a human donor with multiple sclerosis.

The CDR3 is CAWSVEGGGAEDTQYF. CDR3 sequence (DNA): TGTGCCTGGAGTGTAGAAGGCGGGGGGGCCGAAGATACGCAGTATTTT. The V and J genes are TRBV30 and TRBJ2-3, with 9 bases fitting TRBD2. Germline CDR1 and CDR2: GTSNPN and SVGIG (reference sequence). Trimming cost V 0 bases and J 5 bases; bases outside gene matches: 9. This CDR3 contains 16 residues.

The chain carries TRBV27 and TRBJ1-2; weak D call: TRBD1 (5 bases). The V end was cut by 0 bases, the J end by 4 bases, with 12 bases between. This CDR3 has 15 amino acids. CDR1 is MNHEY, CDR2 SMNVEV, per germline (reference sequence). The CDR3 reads CASSLSGRVFYGYTF. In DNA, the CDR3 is TGTGCCAGCAGTTTATCGGGACGAGTGTTCTATGGCTACACCTTC.

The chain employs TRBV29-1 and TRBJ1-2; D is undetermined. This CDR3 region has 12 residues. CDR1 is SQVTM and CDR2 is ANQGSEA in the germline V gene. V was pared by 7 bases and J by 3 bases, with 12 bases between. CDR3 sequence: CSALPGDYGYTF. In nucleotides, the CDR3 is TGCAGCGCCCTCCCAGGCGACTATGGCTACACCTTC.

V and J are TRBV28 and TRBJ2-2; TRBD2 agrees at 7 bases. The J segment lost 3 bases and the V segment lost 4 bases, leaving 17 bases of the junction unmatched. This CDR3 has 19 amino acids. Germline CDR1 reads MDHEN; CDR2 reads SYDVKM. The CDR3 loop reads CASSSPILRAGADTGELFF. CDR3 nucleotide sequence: TGTGCCAGCAGTTCCCCTATCCTCCGGGCGGGAGCGGACACCGGGGAGCTGTTTTTT. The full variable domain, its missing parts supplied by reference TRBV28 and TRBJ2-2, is DVKVTQSSRYLVKRTGEKVFLECVQDMDHENMFWYRQDPGLGLRLIYFSYDVKMKEKGDIPEGYSVSREKKERFSLILESASTNQTSMYLCASSSPILRAGADTGELFFGEGSRLTVL.

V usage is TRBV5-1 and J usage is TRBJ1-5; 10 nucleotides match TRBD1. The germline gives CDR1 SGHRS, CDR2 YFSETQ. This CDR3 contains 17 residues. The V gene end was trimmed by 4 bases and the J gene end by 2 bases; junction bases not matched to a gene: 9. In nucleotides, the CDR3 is TGCGCCAGCAGCCCAGGGACAGGGGATTCGGGCAATCAGCCCCAGCATTTT. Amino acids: CASSPGTGDSGNQPQHF.

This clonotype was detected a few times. Here the CDR3 reads CASSLGVVQPQHF. The DNA of the CDR3 is TGTGCCAGTAGTCTAGGGGTTGTTCAGCCCCAGCATTTT. This chain links TRBV19 with TRBJ1-5; possible D gene TRBD1, 5 bases. Germline CDR1 reads LNHDA; CDR2 reads SQIVND (reference sequence). The CDR3 consists of 13 residues. V was cut by 5 bases and J by 6 bases, with 11 bases left in between. Variable domain in full (rest from reference TRBV19 and TRBJ1-5): DGGITQSPKYLFRKEGQNVTLSCEQNLNHDAMYWYRQDPGQGLRLIYYSQIVNDFQKGDIAEGYSVSREKKESFPLTVTSAQKNPTAFYLCASSLGVVQPQHFGDGTRLSIL.

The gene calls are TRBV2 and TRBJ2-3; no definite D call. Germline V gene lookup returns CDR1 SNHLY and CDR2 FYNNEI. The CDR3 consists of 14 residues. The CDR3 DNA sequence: TGTGCGACCCCCCCAAGGCCTAGCACAGATACGCAGTATTTT. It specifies CATPPRPSTDTQYF.

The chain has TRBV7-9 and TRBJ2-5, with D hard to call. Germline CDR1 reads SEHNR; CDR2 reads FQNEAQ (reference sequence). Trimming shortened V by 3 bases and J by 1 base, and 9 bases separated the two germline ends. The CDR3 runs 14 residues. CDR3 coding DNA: TGTGCCAGCAGCTTTGGTATCGGCCAAGAGACCCAGTACTTC. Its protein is CASSFGIGQETQYF.

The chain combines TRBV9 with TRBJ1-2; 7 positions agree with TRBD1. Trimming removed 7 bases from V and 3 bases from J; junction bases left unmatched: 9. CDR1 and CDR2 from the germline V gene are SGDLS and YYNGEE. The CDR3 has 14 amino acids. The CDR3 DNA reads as TGTGCCAGCGGATACTTGACAGGGCACTATGGCTACACCTTC. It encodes CASGYLTGHYGYTF. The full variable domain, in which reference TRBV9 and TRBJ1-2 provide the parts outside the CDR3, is DSGVTQTPKHLITATGQRVTLRCSPRSGDLSVYWYQQSLDQGLQFLIQYYNGEERAKGNILERFSAQQFPDLHSELNLSSLELGDSALYFCASGYLTGHYGYTFGSGTRLTVV.

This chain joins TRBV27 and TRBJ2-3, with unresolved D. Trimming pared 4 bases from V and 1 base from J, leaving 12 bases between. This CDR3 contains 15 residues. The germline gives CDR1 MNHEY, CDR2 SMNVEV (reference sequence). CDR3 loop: CASSCPQVCTDTQYF. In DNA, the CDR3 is TGTGCCAGCAGTTGTCCCCAGGTCTGCACAGATACGCAGTATTTT.

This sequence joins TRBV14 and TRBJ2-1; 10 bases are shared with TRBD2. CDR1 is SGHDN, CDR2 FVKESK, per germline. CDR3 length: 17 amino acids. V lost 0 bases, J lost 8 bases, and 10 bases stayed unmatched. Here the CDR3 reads CASSQDRASGSLYEQFF. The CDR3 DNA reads TGTGCCAGCAGCCAAGATCGGGCTAGCGGGAGTCTGTATGAGCAGTTCTTC.

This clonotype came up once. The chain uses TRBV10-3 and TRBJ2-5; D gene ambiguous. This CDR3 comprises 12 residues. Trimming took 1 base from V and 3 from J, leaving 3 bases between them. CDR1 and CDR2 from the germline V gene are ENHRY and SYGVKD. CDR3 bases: TGTGCCATCAGTGAGTTCGAAGAGACCCAGTACTTC. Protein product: CAISEFEETQYF.

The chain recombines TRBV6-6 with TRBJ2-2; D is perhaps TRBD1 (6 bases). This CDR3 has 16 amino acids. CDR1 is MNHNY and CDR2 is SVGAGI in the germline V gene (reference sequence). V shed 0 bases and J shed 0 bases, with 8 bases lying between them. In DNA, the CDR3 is TGTGCCAGCAGTTACTCGCCAGGGGCGAACACCGGGGAGCTGTTTTTT. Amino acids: CASSYSPGANTGELFF.

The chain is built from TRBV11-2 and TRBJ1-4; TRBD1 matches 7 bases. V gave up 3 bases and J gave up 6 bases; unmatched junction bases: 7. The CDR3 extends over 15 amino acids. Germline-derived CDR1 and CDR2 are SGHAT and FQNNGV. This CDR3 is CASSFPGTEDEKLFF. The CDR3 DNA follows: TGTGCCAGCAGCTTCCCCGGGACAGAGGATGAAAAACTGTTTTTT.

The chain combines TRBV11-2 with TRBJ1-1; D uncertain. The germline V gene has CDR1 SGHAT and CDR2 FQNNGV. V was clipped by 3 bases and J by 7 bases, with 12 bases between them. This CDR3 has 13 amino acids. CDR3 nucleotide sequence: TGTGCCAGCAGCTTGGGGATGGGAATTGAAGCTTTCTTT. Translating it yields CASSLGMGIEAFF.

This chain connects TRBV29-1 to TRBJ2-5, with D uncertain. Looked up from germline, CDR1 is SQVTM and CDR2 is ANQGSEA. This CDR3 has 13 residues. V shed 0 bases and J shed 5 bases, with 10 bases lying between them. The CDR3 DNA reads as TGCAGCGTTGAAGAAGGGCCGACGGAGACCCAGTACTTC. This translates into CSVEEGPTETQYF.

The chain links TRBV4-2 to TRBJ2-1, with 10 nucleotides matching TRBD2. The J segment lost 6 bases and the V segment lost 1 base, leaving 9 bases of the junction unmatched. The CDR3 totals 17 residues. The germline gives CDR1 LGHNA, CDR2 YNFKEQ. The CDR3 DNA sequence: TGTGCCAGCAGCCAAGTCTGGTCAGCGGGGGGGGGCAATGAGCAGTTCTTC. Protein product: CASSQVWSAGGGNEQFF.

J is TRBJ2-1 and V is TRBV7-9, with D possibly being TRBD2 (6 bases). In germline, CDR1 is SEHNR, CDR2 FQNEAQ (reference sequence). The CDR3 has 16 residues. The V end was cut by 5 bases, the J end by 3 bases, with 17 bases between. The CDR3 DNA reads TGTGCCAGCAGCCCCTTTAGCGGCGGATACTACAATGAGCAGTTCTTC. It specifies CASSPFSGGYYNEQFF.

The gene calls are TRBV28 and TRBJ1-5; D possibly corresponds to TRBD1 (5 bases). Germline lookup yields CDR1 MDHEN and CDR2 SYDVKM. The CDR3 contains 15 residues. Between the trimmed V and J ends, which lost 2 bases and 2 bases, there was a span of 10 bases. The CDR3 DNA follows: TGTGCCAGCAGTTTAGAGGGGTTCGGCAATCAGCCCCAGCATTTT. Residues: CASSLEGFGNQPQHF.

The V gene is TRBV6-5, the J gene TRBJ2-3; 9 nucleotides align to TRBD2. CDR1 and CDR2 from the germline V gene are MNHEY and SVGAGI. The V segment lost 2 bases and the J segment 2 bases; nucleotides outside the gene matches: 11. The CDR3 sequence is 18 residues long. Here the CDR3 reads CASSYLGTSHFVTDTQYF. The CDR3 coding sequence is TGTGCCAGCAGTTACCTTGGGACTAGCCATTTTGTCACAGATACGCAGTATTTT.

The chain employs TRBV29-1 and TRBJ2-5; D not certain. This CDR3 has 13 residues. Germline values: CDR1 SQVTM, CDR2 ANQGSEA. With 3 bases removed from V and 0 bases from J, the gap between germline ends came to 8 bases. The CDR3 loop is CSVDAENQETQYF. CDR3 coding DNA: TGCAGCGTTGACGCAGAAAACCAAGAGACCCAGTACTTC.

The CDR3: CASSQEASMNTEAFF. The CDR3 DNA reads as TGTGCCAGCAGCCAAGAGGCCAGCATGAACACTGAAGCTTTCTTT. The V call is TRBV3-1, the J call TRBJ1-1; D is unresolved. From germline, CDR1 is LGHDT and CDR2 YNNKEL (reference sequence). The CDR3 length is 15 residues. Trimming shortened V by 0 bases and J by 0 bases, and 8 bases separated the two germline ends.

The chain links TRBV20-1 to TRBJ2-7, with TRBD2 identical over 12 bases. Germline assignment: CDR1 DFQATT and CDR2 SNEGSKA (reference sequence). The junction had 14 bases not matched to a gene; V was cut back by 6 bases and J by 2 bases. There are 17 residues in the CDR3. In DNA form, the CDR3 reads TGCAGTGCAGTAAGAGAGCGGACTAGCGGGAATACCTACGAGCAGTACTTC. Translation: CSAVRERTSGNTYEQYF.

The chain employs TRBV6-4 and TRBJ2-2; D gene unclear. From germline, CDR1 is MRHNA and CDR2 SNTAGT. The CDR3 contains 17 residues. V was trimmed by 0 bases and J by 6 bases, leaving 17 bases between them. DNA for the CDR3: TGTGCCAGCAGTGACTCGAAAGACCTGGGCCATCCCGGGGAGCTGTTTTTT. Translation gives CASSDSKDLGHPGELFF.

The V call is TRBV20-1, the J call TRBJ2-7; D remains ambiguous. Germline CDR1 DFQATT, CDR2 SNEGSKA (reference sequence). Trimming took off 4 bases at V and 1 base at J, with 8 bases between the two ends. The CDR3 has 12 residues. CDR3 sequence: CSAKIPSYEQYF. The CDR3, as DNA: TGCAGTGCTAAAATCCCTTCCTACGAGCAGTACTTC.